The 25 T cell receptor beta chains below come from one sample, sequenced in a study of spatial heterogeneity in lung cancer. Time point indicated: sample taken at primary tumor resection. No cells were sorted before sequencing. The whole RNA sequenced was extracted from tumor, nontumor lung or frozen PBMC. TCRdb reprocessed the 5' RACE reads with MiXCR, giving one entry per CDR3 protein. Found here are more than 75,000 distinct CDR3 sequences, roughly an eighth of them singletons; the top ten hold 3.5% to 5.5%. The sample was PBMCs, taken at surgery. The receptors originated from a male donor with early-stage non-small cell lung cancer.

In this sample, this clonotype turned up many times. The rearrangement uses TRBV10-2 and TRBJ2-2; 11 positions agree with TRBD2. This CDR3 spans 16 amino acids. Trimming at V came to 8 bases and at J to 6 bases, leaving 11 bases not matched to a gene. The germline CDR1 and CDR2 sequences are WSHSY and SAAADI. The CDR3: CASGLAGGLSPGELFF. CDR3 DNA sequence: TGCGCCAGCGGTCTAGCGGGGGGTCTCTCGCCCGGGGAGCTGTTTTTT.

The table lists this clonotype with a few counts. The chain uses TRBV4-1 and TRBJ2-5, with TRBD2 as a possible D gene (5 bases). V gave up 0 bases and J gave up 5 bases, with 13 bases separating them. The CDR3 covers 15 residues. The germline V gene has CDR1 MGHRA and CDR2 YSYEKL. The CDR3 is CASSQEVRASETQYF. In DNA form, the CDR3 reads TGCGCCAGCAGCCAAGAGGTGCGGGCCAGTGAGACCCAGTACTTC.

V is TRBV5-1 and J is TRBJ2-5; a possible D gene is TRBD1 (6 bases). The V end lost 7 bases, the J end lost 1 base, and 17 bases lay between the germline ends. The CDR3 length is 15 residues. Per germline, CDR1 SGHRS and CDR2 YFSETQ. CDR3 in DNA: TGCGCCAGCCGCCCCGCCGGGACACCCCAAGAGACCCAGTACTTC. Amino acid sequence: CASRPAGTPQETQYF.

The rearrangement joins TRBV7-9 to TRBJ2-7; 8 positions agree with TRBD1. The CDR3 extends over 15 amino acids. The V gene end was trimmed by 6 bases and the J gene end by 1 base; junction bases not matched to a gene: 8. The germline gives CDR1 SEHNR, CDR2 FQNEAQ (reference sequence). This CDR3 reads CASSSTGGVSYEQYF. The CDR3 DNA is TGTGCCAGCAGTTCAACAGGGGGTGTTTCCTACGAGCAGTACTTC.

This chain connects TRBV30 to TRBJ2-6; 10 bases map to TRBD2. The CDR3 is made up of 16 amino acids. With V trimmed by 3 bases and J by 4 bases, 6 bases remained unmatched. CDR1 is GTSNPN, CDR2 SVGIG, per germline (reference sequence). The CDR3: CAWRKAGGRGANVLTF. CDR3 nucleotide sequence: TGTGCCTGGAGGAAAGCGGGGGGGAGAGGGGCCAACGTCCTGACTTTC.

This clonotype turned up a few times. V gene TRBV5-1 combines with J gene TRBJ2-1; D remains unclear. Deletions cut 0 bases from V and 3 bases from J, with 10 bases between. This CDR3 is 15 amino acids long. Germline values: CDR1 SGHRS, CDR2 YFSETQ. The CDR3 spells CASSLAVGSYNEQFF. The CDR3 DNA is TGCGCCAGCAGCTTGGCCGTGGGAAGCTACAATGAGCAGTTCTTC.

This clonotype was recorded many times. The chain couples TRBV5-1 to TRBJ1-3; D is uncertain. There are 12 residues in the CDR3. Per the germline V gene, CDR1 is SGHRS and CDR2 is YFSETQ. The V end was cut by 2 bases, the J end by 7 bases, with 7 bases between. DNA for the CDR3: TGCGCCAGCAGCTTCAAACAGAACACCATATATTTT. Its translation: CASSFKQNTIYF. The whole variable domain, filled in from reference TRBV5-1 and TRBJ1-3, reads KAGVTQTPRYLIKTRGQQVTLSCSPISGHRSVSWYQQTPGQGLQFLFEYFSETQRNKGNFPGRFSGRQFSNSRSEMNVSTLELGDSALYLCASSFKQNTIYFGEGSWLTVV.

This clonotype has just a few counts. The CDR3 here is CASSYSRGGGRNEQFF. The CDR3 DNA reads TGTGCCAGCAGTTACTCCCGAGGCGGGGGAAGGAATGAGCAGTTCTTC. The J gene is TRBJ2-1, the V gene TRBV6-2 or TRBV6-3; 7 bases are a match to TRBD2. CDR1 and CDR2 (germline): MNHEY, SVGEGT. The CDR3 sequence is 16 residues long. J lost 7 bases, V lost 0 bases, and 9 bases had no gene match.

The V call is TRBV6-1, the J call TRBJ2-5; 11 bases agree with TRBD2. CDR3 length equals 15 residues. V was pared by 2 bases and J by 4 bases, with 3 bases of the junction left unmatched. Germline V CDR1 and CDR2: MNHNS, SASEGT. CDR3 residues: CASSEIAGGRETQYF. The CDR3 region has the DNA TGTGCCAGCAGTGAAATAGCGGGGGGGCGAGAGACCCAGTACTTC.

The chain couples TRBV7-9 to TRBJ1-1, with a possible D match to TRBD1 (5 bases). Trimming left V 2 bases short and J 3 bases short, with 10 bases between. Germline assignment: CDR1 SEHNR and CDR2 FQNEAQ (reference sequence). The CDR3 totals 14 residues. CDR3 nucleotides: TGTGCCAGCAGCTTATCGGAAGGGGACACTGAAGCTTTCTTT. Translating gives CASSLSEGDTEAFF. Full variable domain (rest looked up from reference TRBV7-9 and TRBJ1-1): DTGVSQNPRHKITKRGQNVTFRCDPISEHNRLYWYRQTLGQGPEFLTYFQNEAQLEKSRLLSDRFSAERPKGSFSTLEIQRTEQGDSAMYLCASSLSEGDTEAFFGQGTRLTVV.

This clonotype showed up just a few times. V usage is TRBV6-5 and J usage is TRBJ1-2; the match to TRBD1 covers 7 bases. The junction had 8 bases not matched to a gene; V was cut back by 6 bases and J by 7 bases. The CDR3 loop spans 13 amino acids. Looked up from germline, CDR1 is MNHEY and CDR2 is SVGAGI. The CDR3 region has the DNA TGTGCCAGCAGCCGTGGACAGGCTCTTGGCTACACCTTC. It is translated as CASSRGQALGYTF.

The genes are TRBV12-5 and TRBJ1-1, with no clear D. This CDR3 has 13 amino acids. Per germline, CDR1 LGHNT and CDR2 FRNRAP. V was cut by 1 base and J by 3 bases, with 6 bases left in between. DNA of the CDR3: TGTGCTAGTGGTTTGGAGGCCTACACTGAAGCTTTCTTT. It specifies CASGLEAYTEAFF.

This clonotype was observed a handful of times. This chain uses TRBV2 with TRBJ2-7, with D unclear. Germline V gene data show CDR1 as SNHLY and CDR2 as FYNNEI. With 2 bases removed from V and 2 bases from J, the gap between germline ends came to 4 bases. This CDR3 has 12 residues. CDR3 sequence reads: CASSEQAYEQYF. As DNA, the CDR3 is TGTGCCAGCAGTGAACAGGCCTACGAGCAGTACTTC.

J is TRBJ2-3 and V is TRBV10-3, with D perhaps matching TRBD2 (6 bases). The CDR3 is 16 amino acids. V was pared by 0 bases and J by 4 bases, with 14 bases between. The germline V gene encodes CDR1 ENHRY and CDR2 SYGVKD. CDR3 amino acids: CAISESTGGRSDTQYF. The CDR3 coding sequence is TGTGCCATCAGTGAGTCGACCGGGGGTAGGTCAGATACGCAGTATTTT.

In its sample, this clonotype was seen many times. This chain connects TRBV7-3 to TRBJ1-5; D is undetermined. The V gene lost 2 bases and the J gene lost 2 bases, with 4 bases spanning the gap. The CDR3 is 13 amino acids. Germline CDR1 and CDR2: SGHTA and FQGTGA. CDR3 residues: CASSLQGNQPQHF. As DNA, the CDR3 is TGTGCCAGCAGCTTACAGGGCAATCAGCCCCAGCATTTT.

The table lists this clonotype with many counts. The chain links TRBV19 to TRBJ2-7, with D possibly being TRBD1 (5 bases). Germline values: CDR1 LNHDA, CDR2 SQIVND (reference sequence). The length of the CDR3 is 14 residues. With 7 bases removed from V and 5 bases from J, the gap between germline ends came to 18 bases. This CDR3 is CASTTPGKGNEQYF. Written as DNA, the CDR3 is TGTGCCAGTACTACCCCAGGCAAGGGGAACGAGCAGTACTTC.

The sample holds many counts of this clonotype. The rearrangement uses TRBV29-1 and TRBJ1-1; D unresolved. V was pared by 6 bases and J by 1 base, with 12 bases between. The CDR3 consists of 13 residues. Germline assignment: CDR1 SQVTM and CDR2 ANQGSEA. CDR3 sequence: CSVLQDPNTEAFF. The CDR3 coding sequence is TGCAGCGTCCTCCAGGACCCGAACACTGAAGCTTTCTTT.

The chain uses TRBV7-8 and TRBJ2-4, with D tentatively TRBD2 (6 bases). V was shortened by 5 bases and J by 9 bases, with 14 bases between the two germline ends. CDR3 length: 13 residues. Looked up from germline, CDR1 is SGHVS and CDR2 is FQNEAQ. CDR3 sequence (DNA): TGTGCCAGCAGCCTTGGGCCAGCGGGCATTCAGTACTTC. Translated, it gives CASSLGPAGIQYF. Together with reference TRBV7-8 and TRBJ2-4, the CDR3 gives the full variable domain: GAGVSQSPRYKVAKRGQDVALRCDPISGHVSLFWYQQALGQGPEFLTYFQNEAQLDKSGLPSDRFFAERPEGSVSTLKIQRTQQEDSAVYLCASSLGPAGIQYFGAGTRLSVL.

This clonotype has a count of ten or more. The chain uses TRBV14 and TRBJ1-1; D gene uncertain. Germline CDR1 SGHDN, CDR2 FVKESK. V gave up 1 base and J gave up 2 bases, with 5 bases separating them. This CDR3 region has 13 residues. CDR3 sequence: CASSQGRNTEAFF. CDR3 in DNA: TGTGCCAGCAGCCAAGGACGTAACACTGAAGCTTTCTTT.

This clonotype was detected a few times. This chain connects TRBV29-1 to TRBJ2-1; 14 bases align to TRBD2. Trimming took 3 bases from V and 2 from J; bases not matched to a gene: 3. This CDR3 is 16 amino acids long. In germline, CDR1 is SQVTM, CDR2 ANQGSEA. Here the CDR3 DNA reads TGCAGCGTTGAGGGACTAGCGGGAGTCGCCTACAATGAGCAGTTCTTC. It yields the protein CSVEGLAGVAYNEQFF.

V is TRBV11-2 and J is TRBJ1-6; D is ambiguous. Trimming removed 1 base from V and 6 bases from J, with 7 bases in between. There are 14 residues in the CDR3. Germline V gives CDR1 SGHAT, CDR2 FQNNGV. The CDR3 spells CASSLGGLNSPLHF. CDR3 bases: TGTGCCAGCAGCTTAGGAGGGCTTAATTCACCCCTCCACTTT.

This clonotype was seen a handful of times. This chain links TRBV27 with TRBJ1-2; D is undetermined. The ends were cut back, 5 bases at V and 6 bases at J, with 16 bases in the middle. The CDR3 totals 14 residues. Germline V gene lookup returns CDR1 MNHEY and CDR2 SMNVEV (reference sequence). CDR3 in DNA: TGTGCCAGCAGTGAGTCCCGGCCCCTGGATGGCTACACCTTC. Translated, it gives CASSESRPLDGYTF.

This clonotype was seen only a few times. The gene calls are TRBV7-6 and TRBJ2-2; 11 bases agree with TRBD2. Germline V CDR1 and CDR2: SGHVS, FNYEAQ. V trimming: 3 bases; J trimming: 2 bases; junction bases outside the gene matches: 2. The CDR3 sequence is 16 residues long. The CDR3 reads CASSLGTSGNTGELFF. DNA of the CDR3: TGTGCCAGCAGCTTGGGGACTAGCGGTAACACCGGGGAGCTGTTTTTT.

This clonotype was counted between two and nine times. The chain combines TRBV20-1 with TRBJ2-7; no clear D. V shed 0 bases and J shed 2 bases, with 14 bases lying between them. Germline V lookup: CDR1 DFQATT, CDR2 SNEGSKA (reference sequence). The CDR3 spans 15 residues. CDR3 sequence (DNA): TGCAGTGCTAGAGATTCCCGGACGGTCGCCTACGAGCAGTACTTC. Its protein product is CSARDSRTVAYEQYF.

The rearrangement uses TRBV3-1 and TRBJ2-2, with a weak D call TRBD1 (5 bases). The CDR3 sequence is 16 residues long. CDR1 and CDR2 from the germline V gene are LGHDT and YNNKEL (reference sequence). Deletions cut 0 bases from V and 7 bases from J, with 15 bases between. The CDR3 protein is CASSQEGVAQGGELFF. The CDR3 DNA follows: TGTGCCAGCAGCCAAGAAGGAGTAGCTCAGGGCGGGGAGCTGTTTTTT.